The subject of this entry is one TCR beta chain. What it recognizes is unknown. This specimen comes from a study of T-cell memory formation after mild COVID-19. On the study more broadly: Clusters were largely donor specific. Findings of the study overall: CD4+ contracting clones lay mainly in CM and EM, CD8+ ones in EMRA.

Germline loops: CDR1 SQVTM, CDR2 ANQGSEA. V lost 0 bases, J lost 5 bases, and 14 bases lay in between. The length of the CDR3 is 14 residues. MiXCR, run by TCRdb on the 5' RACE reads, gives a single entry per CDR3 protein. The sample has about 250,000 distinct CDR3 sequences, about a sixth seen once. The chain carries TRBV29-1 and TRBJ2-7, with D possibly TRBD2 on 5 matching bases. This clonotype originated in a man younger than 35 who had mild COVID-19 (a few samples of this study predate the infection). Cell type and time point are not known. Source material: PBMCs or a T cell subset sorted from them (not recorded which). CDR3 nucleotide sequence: TGCAGCGTTGAAGATCCGGGGAAGGTAGACGAGCAGTACTTC. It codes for CSVEDPGKVDEQYF.